What follows is one TCR beta chain and its context. The CDR3 runs 16 residues. In germline, CDR1 is MNHEY, CDR2 SMNVEV (reference sequence). Trimming removed 3 bases from V and 1 base from J; junction bases left unmatched: 2. This entry comes from a study of cytomegalovirus exposure and HLA in healthy donors. The primer mix had 60 Vbeta and 13 Jbeta primers. Libraries were prepared by immunoSEQ multiplex PCR; TCRdb keeps only in-frame clonotypes and omits some of them. Of about 86,000 clones listed, just over 70% are singletons. The clonotype comes from a man in his 60s in good health and CMV-seronegative. Sequenced material: PBMCs. The chain links TRBV27 to TRBJ2-6, with 8 nucleotides matching TRBD1. CDR3: CASSFQGASGANVLTF. CDR3 nucleotides: TGTGCCAGCAGTTTCCAGGGGGCGTCTGGGGCCAACGTCCTGACTTTC.